What follows are 18 T cell receptor beta chains derived from one specimen sequenced in a study of naive and memory T cell subsets. TCR cDNA received a 3' ligated oligonucleotide that carried a UMI. Amplification of ligated cDNA took four PCR rounds with SP2 and nested alpha and beta constant primers. Each CDR3 protein gets one entry after TCRdb re-called the UMI-ligation and nested PCR reads with MiXCR. The data hold more than 25,000 distinct CDR3 sequences, with about 5.2% observed a single time. Source material: blood. These TCRs come from an adult in good health.

Many counts were recorded for this clonotype. J is TRBJ1-1 and V is TRBV20-1; the D is unclear. V was trimmed by 0 bases and J by 3 bases, leaving 8 bases between them. The length of the CDR3 is 13 residues. The germline CDR1 and CDR2 sequences are DFQATT and SNEGSKA (reference sequence). CDR3 protein: CSARDLRDTEAFF. DNA of the CDR3: TGCAGTGCTAGAGATCTCCGCGACACTGAAGCTTTCTTT.

This clonotype was recorded at least ten times. The rearrangement uses TRBV20-1 and TRBJ1-1; D remains unclear. CDR3 length: 15 amino acids. Trimming stripped 3 bases from V and 3 bases from J, with 17 bases between. Germline CDR1 and CDR2: DFQATT and SNEGSKA (reference sequence). The CDR3, as DNA: TGCAGTGCTAGGGAGGACCACTGGGCTGACACTGAAGCTTTCTTT. Protein product: CSAREDHWADTEAFF.

This clonotype was counted at least ten times. The genes are TRBV9 and TRBJ1-2; D uncertain. The CDR3 runs to 15 residues. Between the trimmed V and J ends, which lost 0 bases and 8 bases, there was a span of 17 bases. In germline, CDR1 is SGDLS, CDR2 YYNGEE. The CDR3 nucleotides read TGTGCCAGCAGCGTAGAGCCCTCTGGCAGCGCCGGCTACACCTTC. This gives the protein CASSVEPSGSAGYTF.

In this sample, this clonotype turned up many times. Here the CDR3 reads CASSPTELGNTIYF. The CDR3 DNA reads as TGTGCCAGCAGCCCGACAGAACTTGGAAACACCATATATTTT. This chain links TRBV6-2 or TRBV6-3 with TRBJ1-3, with D maybe TRBD1 (5 bases). V dropped 6 bases and J dropped 3 bases, with 12 bases sitting between them. The CDR3 runs 14 residues. Germline CDR1 reads MNHEY; CDR2 reads SVGEGT.

This clonotype is termed medium-sized. The chain joins TRBV7-6 to TRBJ2-7, with 9 bases aligning to TRBD1. Looked up from germline, CDR1 is SGHVS and CDR2 is FNYEAQ. V was pared by 8 bases and J by 3 bases, with 20 bases of the junction left unmatched. The length of the CDR3 is 18 residues. CDR3 amino acids: CASSENRGLRDPYYEQYF. As DNA, the CDR3 is TGTGCCAGCTCGGAGAACAGGGGGCTGCGGGATCCCTACTACGAGCAGTACTTC. The full variable domain, in which reference TRBV7-6 and TRBJ2-7 provide the parts outside the CDR3, is GAGVSQSPRYKVTKRGQDVALRCDPISGHVSLYWYRQALGQGPEFLTYFNYEAQQDKSGLPNDRFSAERPEGSISTLTIQRTEQRDSAMYRCASSENRGLRDPYYEQYFGPGTRLTVT.

This clonotype came up once. The J gene is TRBJ1-4, the V gene TRBV3-1; D is unclear. Trimming removed 5 bases from V and 7 bases from J, with 14 bases in between. The CDR3 loop spans 14 amino acids. Germline V CDR1 and CDR2: LGHDT, YNNKEL (reference sequence). Here the CDR3 reads CASSAGPRGEKLFF. The CDR3 bases are TGTGCCAGCAGCGCCGGGCCCCGCGGTGAAAAACTGTTTTTT.

The CDR3 sequence is CASSLTVNGITETQYF. As DNA, the CDR3 is TGTGCCAGCAGCTTAACCGTCAACGGGATAACGGAGACCCAGTACTTC. The rearrangement uses TRBV13 and TRBJ2-5; D is possibly TRBD2 (5 bases). Germline CDR1 and CDR2: PRHDT and FYEKMQ (reference sequence). Trimming cost V 2 bases and J 5 bases, with 18 bases left between them. CDR3 size: 16 residues.

The sample holds a few counts of this clonotype. The chain uses TRBV19 and TRBJ2-1; 10 nucleotides agree with TRBD1. The J segment lost 8 bases and the V segment lost 6 bases, leaving 7 bases of the junction unmatched. The CDR3 loop spans 14 amino acids. CDR1 LNHDA and CDR2 SQIVND come from the germline V gene (reference sequence). The CDR3 coding sequence is TGTGCCAGTAGGGGCCGGGACAGGGGCTATGAGCAGTTCTTC. It specifies CASRGRDRGYEQFF.

This clonotype was found many times. V usage is TRBV12-5 and J usage is TRBJ2-7; unclear D gene. Trimming left V 2 bases short and J 5 bases short, with 7 bases between. This CDR3 has 12 amino acids. Per germline, CDR1 LGHNT and CDR2 FRNRAP. The CDR3 DNA sequence: TGTGCTAGTGGTTTGACTGTCGACGAGCAGTACTTC. Its protein is CASGLTVDEQYF.

This clonotype has ten or more counts. The V gene is TRBV15, the J gene TRBJ1-1; D perhaps matches TRBD1 (6 bases). V was pared by 3 bases and J by 1 base, with 9 bases between. The CDR3 sequence is 14 residues long. CDR1 is LNHNV and CDR2 is YYDKDF in the germline V gene (reference sequence). The CDR3 sequence is CATSSTGQNTEAFF. In nucleotides, the CDR3 is TGTGCCACCAGCAGCACGGGACAGAACACTGAAGCTTTCTTT.

This clonotype was counted ten times or more. V gene TRBV29-1 combines with J gene TRBJ1-1; D not certain. The CDR3 totals 12 residues. Germline lookup yields CDR1 SQVTM and CDR2 ANQGSEA. Trimming took off 7 bases at V and 1 base at J, with 10 bases between the two ends. The CDR3 DNA follows: TGCAGCGCCCGGACGGGGAACACTGAAGCTTTCTTT. Encoded protein: CSARTGNTEAFF.

This chain links TRBV2 with TRBJ1-1; D not certain. The germline V gene encodes CDR1 SNHLY and CDR2 FYNNEI. The CDR3 totals 8 residues. Trimming cost V 0 bases and J 13 bases, with 0 bases left between them. CDR3 protein: CASSEAFF. CDR3 bases: TGTGCCAGCAGTGAAGCTTTCTTT. Full variable domain (missing parts from reference TRBV2 and TRBJ1-1): EPEVTQTPSHQVTQMGQEVILRCVPISNHLYFYWYRQILGQKVEFLVSFYNNEISEKSEIFDDQFSVERPDGSNFTLKIRSTKLEDSAMYFCASSEAFFGQGTRLTVV.

The sample holds many counts of this clonotype. The CDR3 DNA reads TGTGCCAGCAGCTTATCCCAGGAGACTGAAGCTTTCTTT. Its protein is CASSLSQETEAFF. The chain has TRBV7-9 and TRBJ1-1; D ambiguous. Trimming left V 2 bases short and J 5 bases short, with 9 bases between. This CDR3 region has 13 residues. Germline CDR1 reads SEHNR; CDR2 reads FQNEAQ (reference sequence). The full variable domain, its missing parts supplied by reference TRBV7-9 and TRBJ1-1, is DTGVSQNPRHKITKRGQNVTFRCDPISEHNRLYWYRQTLGQGPEFLTYFQNEAQLEKSRLLSDRFSAERPKGSFSTLEIQRTEQGDSAMYLCASSLSQETEAFFGQGTRLTVV.

J is TRBJ2-7 and V is TRBV7-6, with D possibly being TRBD2 (6 bases). This CDR3 has 15 amino acids. Germline loops: CDR1 SGHVS, CDR2 FNYEAQ. V lost 1 base and J 4 bases, leaving 14 bases between the germline ends. This chain's CDR3 is CASSLGAGMKYEQYF. DNA of the CDR3: TGTGCCAGCAGCTTAGGAGCGGGTATGAAGTACGAGCAGTACTTC.

This rearrangement joins TRBV7-2 to TRBJ2-1; TRBD2 aligns across 8 bases. The CDR3 sequence is 17 residues long. J gave up 0 bases and V 1 base, and 5 bases lay outside the gene matches. Germline-derived CDR1 and CDR2 are SGHTA and FQGNSA. The CDR3 here is CASSLGGTRGSYNEQFF. For the CDR3, the DNA is TGTGCCAGCAGCTTAGGAGGGACTAGGGGCTCCTACAATGAGCAGTTCTTC.

There are many counts of this clonotype. The rearrangement links TRBV12-3 or TRBV12-4 to TRBJ1-2, with a weak D call TRBD1 (5 bases). The CDR3 has 15 residues. V dropped 8 bases and J dropped 6 bases, with 22 bases sitting between them. CDR3: CASDKGVGREDGYTF. CDR3 DNA sequence: TGTGCCAGCGATAAAGGTGTGGGCAGGGAGGATGGCTACACCTTC.

This clonotype is a singleton in its sample. The chain employs TRBV9 and TRBJ1-1; 8 bases align to TRBD1. Germline lookup yields CDR1 SGDLS and CDR2 YYNGEE. The V and J ends lost 4 bases and 2 bases, in that order; junction bases with no gene match: 10. The CDR3 totals 16 residues. The CDR3 loop is CASSPRQGTLNTEAFF. The CDR3 coding sequence is TGTGCCAGCAGCCCAAGACAGGGGACCCTTAACACTGAAGCTTTCTTT.

The chain recombines TRBV18 with TRBJ2-6, with a possible D match to TRBD1 (5 bases). The CDR3 contains 16 residues. From germline, CDR1 is KGHSH and CDR2 LQKENI. The V and J ends lost 3 bases and 3 bases respectively, with 12 bases between them. This chain's CDR3 is CASSPRDRSGANVLTF. The CDR3 DNA reads TGTGCCAGCTCACCTCGCGACAGAAGTGGGGCCAACGTCCTGACTTTC.